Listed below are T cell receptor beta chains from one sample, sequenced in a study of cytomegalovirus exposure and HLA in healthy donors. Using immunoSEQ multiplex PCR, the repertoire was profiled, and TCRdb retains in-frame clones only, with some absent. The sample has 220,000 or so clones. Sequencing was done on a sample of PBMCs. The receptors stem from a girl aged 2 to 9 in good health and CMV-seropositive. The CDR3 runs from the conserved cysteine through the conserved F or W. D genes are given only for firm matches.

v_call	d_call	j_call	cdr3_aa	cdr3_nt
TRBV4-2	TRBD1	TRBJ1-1	CASSQRGHRGRHEAFF	TGTGCCAGCAGCCAAAGGGGCCACAGGGGGCGGCATGAAGCTTTCTTT
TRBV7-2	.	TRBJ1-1	CASSLVSGGGTEAFF	TGTGCCAGCAGCTTAGTGTCCGGGGGTGGAACTGAAGCTTTCTTT
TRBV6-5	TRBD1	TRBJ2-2	CASSYGQGANTGELFF	TGTGCCAGCAGTTACGGACAGGGGGCGAACACCGGGGAGCTGTTTTTT
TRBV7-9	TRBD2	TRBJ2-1	CASSQEKTTSGSFNEQFF	TGTGCCAGCAGCCAAGAAAAAACGACTAGCGGGAGTTTCAATGAGCAGTTCTTC
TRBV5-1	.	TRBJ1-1	CASSQTRESGAFF	TGCGCCAGCAGTCAAACCCGCGAATCGGGAGCTTTCTTT
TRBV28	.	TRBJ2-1	CASSSPGLERGQFF	TGTGCCAGCAGTTCACCGGGACTGGAGAGGGGGCAGTTCTTC
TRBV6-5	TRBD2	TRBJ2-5	CASSLRGGETQYF	TGTGCCAGCAGTTTGCGCGGGGGGGAGACCCAGTACTTC
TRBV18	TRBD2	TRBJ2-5	CASSVPGGFLQETQYF	TGTGCCAGCTCAGTCCCCGGGGGGTTCCTTCAAGAGACCCAGTACTTC
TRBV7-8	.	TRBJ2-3	CASSLVQGKKDTQYF	TGTGCCAGCAGCTTAGTACAGGGAAAAAAAGATACGCAGTACTTT
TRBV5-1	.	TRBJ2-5	CASSLVAEETQYF	TGCGCCAGCAGCTTAGTAGCTGAAGAGACCCAGTACTTC